This T cell receptor (beta chain) was sequenced during a study of molecular identifiers for immune sequencing clone quantification. Study results and limitations: Barcode collisions between identical TCR molecules could shrink estimates of highly expanded clone sizes.

The V and J ends lost 5 bases and 4 bases respectively, with 11 bases between them. The CDR3 extends over 13 amino acids. The V gene's germline CDR1 is SGHVS and CDR2 FNYEAQ. This clonotype came up many times. The antigen remains unidentified. TCRdb passed the PCR reads through MiXCR, listing each CDR3 protein once. Of roughly 630,000 distinct CDR3 sequences in the sample, roughly 25% were seen once. Sequencing was carried out using naive CD8+ T cells from blood, with Jurkat cell RNA spiked in. Subset meaning: FACS-sorted CD8+CD4-CCR7+CD45RA+ naive T cells. This sequence was found in a human donor in good health. Some libraries in this study had Jurkat cell RNA spiked in. The J gene is TRBJ1-1, the V gene TRBV7-6, with TRBD1 as a possible D gene (5 bases). CDR3 DNA sequence: TGTGCCAGCAGCCCCAGGGAGTCCACTGAAGCTTTCTTT. Protein: CASSPRESTEAFF. The full variable domain, its missing parts supplied by reference TRBV7-6 and TRBJ1-1, is GAGVSQSPRYKVTKRGQDVALRCDPISGHVSLYWYRQALGQGPEFLTYFNYEAQQDKSGLPNDRFSAERPEGSISTLTIQRTEQRDSAMYRCASSPRESTEAFFGQGTRLTVV.